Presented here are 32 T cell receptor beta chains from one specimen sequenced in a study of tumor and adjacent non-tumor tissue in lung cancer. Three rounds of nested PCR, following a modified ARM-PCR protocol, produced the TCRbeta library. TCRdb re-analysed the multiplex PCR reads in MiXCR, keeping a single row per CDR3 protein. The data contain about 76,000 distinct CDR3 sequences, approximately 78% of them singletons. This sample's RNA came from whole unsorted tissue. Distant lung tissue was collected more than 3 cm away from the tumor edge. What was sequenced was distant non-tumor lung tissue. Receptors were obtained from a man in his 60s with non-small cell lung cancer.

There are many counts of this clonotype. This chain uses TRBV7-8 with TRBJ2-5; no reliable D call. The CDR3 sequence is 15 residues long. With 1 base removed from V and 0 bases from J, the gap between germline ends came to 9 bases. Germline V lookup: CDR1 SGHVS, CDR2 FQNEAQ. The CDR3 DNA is TGTGCCAGCAGCTTAGGACCTAGGTACCAAGAGACCCAGTACTTC. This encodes CASSLGPRYQETQYF.

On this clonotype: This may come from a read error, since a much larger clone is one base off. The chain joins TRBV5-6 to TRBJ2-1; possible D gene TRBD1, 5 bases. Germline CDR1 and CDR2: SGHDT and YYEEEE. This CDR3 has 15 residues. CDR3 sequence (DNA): TGTGCCAGCAGCTCGGACATTAGCTCCTACAATGAGCACTTCTTC. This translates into CASSSDISSYNEHFF.

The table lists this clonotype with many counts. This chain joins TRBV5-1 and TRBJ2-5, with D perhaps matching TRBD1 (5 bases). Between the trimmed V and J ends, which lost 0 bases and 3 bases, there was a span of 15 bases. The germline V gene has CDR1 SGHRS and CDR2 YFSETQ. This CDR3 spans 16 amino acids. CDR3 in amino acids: CASSLGPAGSEETQYF. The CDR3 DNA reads TGCGCCAGCAGCTTGGGTCCCGCAGGGTCCGAAGAGACCCAGTACTTC.

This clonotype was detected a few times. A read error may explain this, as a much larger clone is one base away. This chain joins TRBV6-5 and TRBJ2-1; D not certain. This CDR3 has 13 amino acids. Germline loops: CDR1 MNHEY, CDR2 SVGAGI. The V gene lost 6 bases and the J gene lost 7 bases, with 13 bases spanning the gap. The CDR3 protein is CASSLLIGNEQFF. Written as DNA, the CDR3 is TGTGCCAGCAGCTTGCTTATCGGTAATGAGCAGTTCTTC.

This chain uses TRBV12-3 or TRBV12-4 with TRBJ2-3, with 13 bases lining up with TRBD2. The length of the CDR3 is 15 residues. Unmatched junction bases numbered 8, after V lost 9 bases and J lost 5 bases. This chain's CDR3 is CASTGTSGDIDTQYF. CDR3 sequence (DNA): TGTGCCAGTACAGGGACTAGCGGGGATATAGATACGCAGTATTTT.

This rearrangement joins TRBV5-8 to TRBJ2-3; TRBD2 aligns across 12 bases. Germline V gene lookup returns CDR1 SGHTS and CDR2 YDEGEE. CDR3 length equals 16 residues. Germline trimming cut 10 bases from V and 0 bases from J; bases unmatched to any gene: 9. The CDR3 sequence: CACSKGTSGSTDTQYF. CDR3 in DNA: TGTGCCTGTTCGAAGGGGACTAGCGGGAGCACAGATACGCAGTATTTT.

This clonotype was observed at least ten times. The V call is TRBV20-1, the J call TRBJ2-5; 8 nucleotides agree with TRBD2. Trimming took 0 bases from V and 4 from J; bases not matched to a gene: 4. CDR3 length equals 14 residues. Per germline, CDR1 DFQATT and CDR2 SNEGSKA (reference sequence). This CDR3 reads CSARENLAGETQYF. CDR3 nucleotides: TGCAGTGCTAGAGAAAATCTAGCGGGAGAGACCCAGTACTTC.

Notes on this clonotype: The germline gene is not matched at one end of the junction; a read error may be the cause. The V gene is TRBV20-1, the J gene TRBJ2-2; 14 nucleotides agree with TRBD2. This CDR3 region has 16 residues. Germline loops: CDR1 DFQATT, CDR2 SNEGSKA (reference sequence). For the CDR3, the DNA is TGCGGTGTTAGGGGGACTAGCGGGGGAGACACCGGGGAGCTGTTTTTC. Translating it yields CGVRGTSGGDTGELFF.

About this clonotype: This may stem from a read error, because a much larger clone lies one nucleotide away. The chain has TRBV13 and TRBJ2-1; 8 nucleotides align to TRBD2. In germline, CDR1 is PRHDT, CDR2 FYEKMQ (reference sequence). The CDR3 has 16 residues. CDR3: CASSLGAGESCNEQFF. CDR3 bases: TGTGCCAGCAGCTTAGGAGCGGGGGAATCCTGCAATGAGCAGTTCTTC.

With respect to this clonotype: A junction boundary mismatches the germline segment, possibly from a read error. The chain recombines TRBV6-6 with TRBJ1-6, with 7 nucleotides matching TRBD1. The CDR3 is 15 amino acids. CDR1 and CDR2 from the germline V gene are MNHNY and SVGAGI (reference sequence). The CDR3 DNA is TGTGTCAGCAGTTACCAGACAGGGTCCAATTCACCCCTCCACTTT. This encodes CVSSYQTGSNSPLHF.

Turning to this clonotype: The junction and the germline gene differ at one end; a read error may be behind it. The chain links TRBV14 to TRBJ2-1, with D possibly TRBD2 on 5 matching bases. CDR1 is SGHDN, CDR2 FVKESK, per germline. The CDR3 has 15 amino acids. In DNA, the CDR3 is TGTGCCAGCAGCCAAGGGATGATTAGCGTTAATGAGCAGTTATTC. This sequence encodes CASSQGMISVNEQLF. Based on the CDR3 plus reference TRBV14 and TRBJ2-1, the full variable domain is EAGVTQFPSHSVIEKGQTVTLRCDPISGHDNLYWYRRVMGKEIKFLLHFVKESKQDESGMPNNRFLAERTGGTYSTLKVQPAELEDSGVYFCASSQGMISVNEQLFGPGTRLTVL.

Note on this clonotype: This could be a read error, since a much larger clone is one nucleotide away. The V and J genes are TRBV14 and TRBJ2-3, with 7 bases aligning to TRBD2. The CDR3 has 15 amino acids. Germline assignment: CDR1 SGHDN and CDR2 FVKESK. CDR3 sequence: CASNQDGGNTDTQYF. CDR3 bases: TGTGCCAGCAACCAAGACGGGGGGAACACAGATACGCAGTATTTT.

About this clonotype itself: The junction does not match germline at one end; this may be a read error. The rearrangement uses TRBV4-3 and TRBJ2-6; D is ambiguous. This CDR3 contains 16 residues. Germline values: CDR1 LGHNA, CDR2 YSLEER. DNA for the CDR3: TGCGCCAGGAACCAAGAGACGGTGTCTGTGGCCAACGTCCTGACTTTC. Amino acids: CARNQETVSVANVLTF.

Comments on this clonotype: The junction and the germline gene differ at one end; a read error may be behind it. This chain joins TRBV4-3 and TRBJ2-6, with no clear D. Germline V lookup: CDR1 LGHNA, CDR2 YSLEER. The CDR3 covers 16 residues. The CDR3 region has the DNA TGCGCCAGCAGCCAAGAGGCGGTCTCTGGAGCCAGCGTCCTGACTTTC. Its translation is CASSQEAVSGASVLTF.

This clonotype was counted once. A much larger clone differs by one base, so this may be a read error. CDR3 bases: TGTGCCTGGAGGCGGGGGCAGGGCACAGATACGCGGTATTTT. Its protein product is CAWRRGQGTDTRYF. V and J are TRBV30 and TRBJ2-3, with TRBD2 as a possible D gene (7 bases). Per germline, CDR1 GTSNPN and CDR2 SVGIG (reference sequence). The CDR3 loop spans 14 amino acids.

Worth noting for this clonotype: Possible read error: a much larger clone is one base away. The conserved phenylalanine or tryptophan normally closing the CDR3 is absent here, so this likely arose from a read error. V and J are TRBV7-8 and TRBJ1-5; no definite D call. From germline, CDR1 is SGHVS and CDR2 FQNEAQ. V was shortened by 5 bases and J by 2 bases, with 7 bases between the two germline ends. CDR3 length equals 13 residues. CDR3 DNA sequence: TGTGCCAGCAGCCCTTCGGGCAATCAGCCCCAGCATTTA. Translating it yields CASSPSGNQPQHL.

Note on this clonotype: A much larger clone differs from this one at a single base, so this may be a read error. The CDR3 protein is CSARWGRGPGEDYTF. The CDR3 DNA follows: TGCAGTGCTAGATGGGGCAGGGGGCCTGGGGAGGACTACACCTTC. The rearrangement links TRBV20-1 to TRBJ1-2; TRBD1 matches 8 bases. Germline CDR1 is DFQATT and CDR2 is SNEGSKA (reference sequence). The CDR3 extends over 15 amino acids. Trimming at V came to 2 bases and at J to 10 bases, leaving 15 bases not matched to a gene.

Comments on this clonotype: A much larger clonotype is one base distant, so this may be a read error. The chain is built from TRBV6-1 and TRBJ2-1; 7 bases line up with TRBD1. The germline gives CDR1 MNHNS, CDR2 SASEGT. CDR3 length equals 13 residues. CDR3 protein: CARSVQGVNEQFF. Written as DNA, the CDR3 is TGTGCCAGAAGTGTTCAGGGGGTAAATGAGCAGTTCTTC.

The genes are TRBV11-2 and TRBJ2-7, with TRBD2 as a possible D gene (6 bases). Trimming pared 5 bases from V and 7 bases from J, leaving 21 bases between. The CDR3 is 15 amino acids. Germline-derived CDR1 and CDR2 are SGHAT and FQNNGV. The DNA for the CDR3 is TGTGCCAGCAGCCCTGAGCTGGGAGGTTACTATGAGCAGTACTTC. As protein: CASSPELGGYYEQYF. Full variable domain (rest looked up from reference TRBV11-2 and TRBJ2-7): EAGVAQSPRYKIIEKRQSVAFWCNPISGHATLYWYQQILGQGPKLLIQFQNNGVVDDSQLPKDRFSAERLKGVDSTLKIQPAKLEDSAVYLCASSPELGGYYEQYFGPGTRLTVT.

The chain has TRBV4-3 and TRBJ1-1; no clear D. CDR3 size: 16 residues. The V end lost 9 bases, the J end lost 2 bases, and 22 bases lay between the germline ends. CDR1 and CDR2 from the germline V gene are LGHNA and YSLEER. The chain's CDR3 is CASGQDHSQTNTEAFF. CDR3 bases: TGCGCCAGTGGCCAAGATCATAGTCAGACCAACACTGAAGCTTTCTTT.

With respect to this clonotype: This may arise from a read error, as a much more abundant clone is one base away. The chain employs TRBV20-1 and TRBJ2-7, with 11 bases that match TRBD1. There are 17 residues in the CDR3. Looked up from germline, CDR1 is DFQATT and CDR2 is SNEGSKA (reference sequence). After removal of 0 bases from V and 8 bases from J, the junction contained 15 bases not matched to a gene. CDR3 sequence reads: CSARDLRGQGAPHQQYF. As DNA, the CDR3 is TGCAGTGCTAGAGACCTTCGCGGACAGGGGGCGCCCCACCAGCAGTACTTC.

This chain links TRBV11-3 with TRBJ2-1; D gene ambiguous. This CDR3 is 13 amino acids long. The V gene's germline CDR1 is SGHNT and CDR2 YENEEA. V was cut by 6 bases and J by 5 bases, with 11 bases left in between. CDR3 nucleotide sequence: TGTGCCAGCAGTGGGTCTAGGAACAATGAGCAGTTCTTC. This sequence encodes CASSGSRNNEQFF.

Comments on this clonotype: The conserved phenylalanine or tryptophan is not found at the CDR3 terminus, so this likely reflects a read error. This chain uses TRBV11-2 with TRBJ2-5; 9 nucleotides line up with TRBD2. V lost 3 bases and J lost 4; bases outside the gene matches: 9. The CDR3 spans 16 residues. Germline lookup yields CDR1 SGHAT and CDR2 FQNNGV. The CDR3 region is CASSFTQGLALETQYL. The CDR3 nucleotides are TGTGCCAGCAGCTTTACCCAGGGACTAGCATTAGAGACCCAGTACCTC.

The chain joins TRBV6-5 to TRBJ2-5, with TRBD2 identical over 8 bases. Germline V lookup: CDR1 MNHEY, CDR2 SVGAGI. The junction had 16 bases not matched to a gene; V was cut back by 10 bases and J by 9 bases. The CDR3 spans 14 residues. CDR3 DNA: TGTGCCACCAGAGATAGCGGGACCGCGGGGGCCCAGTACTTC. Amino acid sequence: CATRDSGTAGAQYF.

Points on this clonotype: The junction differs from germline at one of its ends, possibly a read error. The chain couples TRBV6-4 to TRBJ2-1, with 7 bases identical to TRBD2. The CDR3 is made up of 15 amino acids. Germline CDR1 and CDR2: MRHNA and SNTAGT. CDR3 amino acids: CAGSETSWESNEQFF. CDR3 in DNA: TGTGCCGGCAGTGAGACTAGCTGGGAGAGTAATGAGCAGTTCTTC.

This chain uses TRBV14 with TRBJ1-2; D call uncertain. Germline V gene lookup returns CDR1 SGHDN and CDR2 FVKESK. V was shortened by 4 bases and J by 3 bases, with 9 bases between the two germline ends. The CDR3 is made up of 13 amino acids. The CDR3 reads CASSPQRDYGYTF. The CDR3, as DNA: TGTGCCAGCAGCCCCCAGAGGGACTATGGCTACACCTTC.

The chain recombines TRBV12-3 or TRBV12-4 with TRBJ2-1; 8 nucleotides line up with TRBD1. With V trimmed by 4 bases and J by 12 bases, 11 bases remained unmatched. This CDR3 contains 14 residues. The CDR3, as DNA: TGTGCCAGCAGTTCTACCGGGACAGGATATGCGCAGTTCTTC. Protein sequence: CASSSTGTGYAQFF.

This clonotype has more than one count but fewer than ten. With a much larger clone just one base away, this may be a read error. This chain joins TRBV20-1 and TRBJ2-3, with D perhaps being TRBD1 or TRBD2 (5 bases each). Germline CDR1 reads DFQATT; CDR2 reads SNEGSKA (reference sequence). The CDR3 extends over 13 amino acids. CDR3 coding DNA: TGCAGCTCGGGACCCTCTAGCATAGATACGCAGTATTTT. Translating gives CSSGPSSIDTQYF.

In DNA, the CDR3 is TGTGCCAGCAGTGAAGAAGTAAGGGCGGAGCAGTACTTC. It specifies CASSEEVRAEQYF. The chain uses TRBV6-1 and TRBJ2-7; no clear D. CDR1 and CDR2 (germline): MNHNS, SASEGT. Trimming removed 1 base from V and 7 bases from J, with 11 bases in between. This CDR3 comprises 13 residues.

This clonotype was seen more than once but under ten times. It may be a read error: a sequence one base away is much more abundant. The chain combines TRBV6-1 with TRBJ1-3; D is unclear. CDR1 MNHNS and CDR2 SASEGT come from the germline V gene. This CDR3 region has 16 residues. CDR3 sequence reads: CVSSEDGTRYGNTIYF. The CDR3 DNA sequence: TGTGTCAGCAGTGAAGATGGAACGAGGTATGGAAACACCATATATTTT.

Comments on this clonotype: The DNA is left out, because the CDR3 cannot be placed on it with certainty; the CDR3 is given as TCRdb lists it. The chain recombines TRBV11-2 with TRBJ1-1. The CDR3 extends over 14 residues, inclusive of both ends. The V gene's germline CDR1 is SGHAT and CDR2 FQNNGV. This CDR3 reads CVSSLVGRGTEAFF.

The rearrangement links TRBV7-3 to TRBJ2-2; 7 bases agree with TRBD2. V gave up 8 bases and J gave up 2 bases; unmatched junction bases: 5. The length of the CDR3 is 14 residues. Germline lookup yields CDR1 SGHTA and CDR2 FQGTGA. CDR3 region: CASGREVNTGELFF. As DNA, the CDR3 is TGTGCCAGCGGTCGGGAGGTAAACACCGGGGAGCTGTTTTTT.